One TCR beta chain is described in this entry. V gave up 8 bases and J gave up 0 bases, with 14 bases separating them. Germline V gives CDR1 MDHEN, CDR2 SYDVKM. The CDR3 consists of 15 residues. This sample was included in a study of control samples from healthy donors and cancer patients. The repertoire was sequenced with immunoSEQ multiplex PCR; TCRdb's copy has only in-frame clones and lacks some. The sample gives about 44,000 clones, roughly three quarters of which show up once; over 15% is in the top ten. Sequencing used formalin-fixed, paraffin-embedded tissue. This clonotype originated in a male donor with melanoma. The chain is built from TRBV28 and TRBJ1-5; D is perhaps TRBD1 (5 bases). In nucleotides, the CDR3 is TGTGCCAGCTGGACTGGGGGAGTTAGCAATCAGCCCCAGCATTTT. It specifies CASWTGGVSNQPQHF. Full variable domain (rest looked up from reference TRBV28 and TRBJ1-5): DVKVTQSSRYLVKRTGEKVFLECVQDMDHENMFWYRQDPGLGLRLIYFSYDVKMKEKGDIPEGYSVSREKKERFSLILESASTNQTSMYLCASWTGGVSNQPQHFGDGTRLSIL.